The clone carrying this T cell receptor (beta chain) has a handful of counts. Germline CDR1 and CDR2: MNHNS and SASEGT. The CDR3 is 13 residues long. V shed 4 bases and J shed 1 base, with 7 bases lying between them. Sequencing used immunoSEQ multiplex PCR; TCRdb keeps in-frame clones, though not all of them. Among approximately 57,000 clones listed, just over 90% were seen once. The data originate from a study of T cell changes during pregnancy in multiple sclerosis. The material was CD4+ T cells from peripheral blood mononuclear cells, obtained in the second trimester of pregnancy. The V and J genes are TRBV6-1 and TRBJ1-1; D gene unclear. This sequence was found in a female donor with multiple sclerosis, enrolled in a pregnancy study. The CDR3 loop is CASSATWNTEAFF. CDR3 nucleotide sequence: TGTGCCAGCAGTGCCACTTGGAACACTGAAGCTTTCTTT.